This record looks at one T cell receptor beta chain sequence and its context. The length of the CDR3 is 14 residues. Germline CDR1 and CDR2: MNHEY and SVGAGI. V shed 6 bases and J shed 2 bases, with 11 bases lying between them. This record belongs to a study of cytomegalovirus exposure and HLA in healthy donors. It was with 60 Vbeta and 13 Jbeta primers that the PCR ran. Clones were read by immunoSEQ multiplex PCR, and TCRdb kept only the in-frame ones, dropping some. Here the sample spans roughly 130,000 clones, roughly 8.3% being singletons. The specimen sequenced was PBMCs. The chain joins TRBV6-5 to TRBJ1-5; a possible D gene is TRBD1 (5 bases). This clonotype was obtained from a man aged 35 to 55 in good health and CMV-seronegative. The CDR3 protein is CASSIQGGNQPQHF. CDR3 nucleotide sequence: TGTGCCAGCAGCATTCAGGGCGGCAATCAGCCCCAGCATTTT.